The subject of this entry is one TCR beta chain. The data belong to a study of T cell changes during pregnancy in multiple sclerosis. The table came from immunoSEQ multiplex PCR; TCRdb's copy has only in-frame clones and leaves some out. The table has more than 35,000 clones, over 85% seen once; the top ten hold over 0.55%. Germline V lookup: CDR1 SGHTA, CDR2 FQGNSA. This CDR3 spans 17 amino acids. V was pared by 3 bases and J by 3 bases, with 5 bases of the junction left unmatched. The chain recombines TRBV7-2 with TRBJ2-1, with TRBD2 matching over 13 bases. This clonotype was sampled from a female donor with multiple sclerosis, enrolled in a pregnancy study. Sequenced here: CD4+ T cells from peripheral blood mononuclear cells, sampled before pregnancy. In DNA form, the CDR3 reads TGTGCCAGCAGCTTTACTAGCGGGGGGGCCGTCTACAATGAGCAGTTCTTC. Its translation is CASSFTSGGAVYNEQFF.